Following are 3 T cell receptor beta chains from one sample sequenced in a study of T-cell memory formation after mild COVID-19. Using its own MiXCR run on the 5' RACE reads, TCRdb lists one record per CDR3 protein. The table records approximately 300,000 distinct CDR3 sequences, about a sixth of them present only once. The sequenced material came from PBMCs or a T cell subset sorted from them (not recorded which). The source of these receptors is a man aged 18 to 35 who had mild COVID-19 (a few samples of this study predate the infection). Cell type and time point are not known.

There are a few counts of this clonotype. The CDR3 coding sequence is TGTGCCAGCAGTTTGACAGGGTGGGGCACTGAAGCTTTCTTT. It is translated as CASSLTGWGTEAFF. The V gene is TRBV12-3 or TRBV12-4, the J gene TRBJ1-1, with 7 bases matching TRBD1. The V segment lost 3 bases and the J segment 4 bases; nucleotides outside the gene matches: 5. CDR3 length: 14 residues.

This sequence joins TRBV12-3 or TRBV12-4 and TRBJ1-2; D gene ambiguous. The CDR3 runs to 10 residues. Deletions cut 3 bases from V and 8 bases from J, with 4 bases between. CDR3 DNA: TGTGCCAGCAGTTTTTCCGGCTACACCTTC. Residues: CASSFSGYTF.

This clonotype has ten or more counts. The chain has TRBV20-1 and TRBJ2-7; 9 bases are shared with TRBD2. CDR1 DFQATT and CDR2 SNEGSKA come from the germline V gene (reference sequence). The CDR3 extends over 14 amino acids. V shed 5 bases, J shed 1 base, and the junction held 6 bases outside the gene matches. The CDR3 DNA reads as TGCAGTGCTGCGCGAAGCGGGGGGTCCTACGAGCAGTACTTC. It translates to CSAARSGGSYEQYF.